This TCR beta chain originates from a study of blood T cells in healthy people across ages. Whole-study results and caveats: A roughly linear fall in TCR beta diversity per million T cells was seen with increasing age. Higher diversity and more naive CD4+ cells were features of long-lived donors, compared to aged donors.

This CDR3 is 13 amino acids long. Per the germline V gene, CDR1 is MNHEY and CDR2 is SMNVEV (reference sequence). V gave up 6 bases and J gave up 6 bases, with 14 bases separating them. A word on this clonotype: Its antigen is unidentified.

Sample-barcoded 5' priming and a J-beta primer mix drove a second PCR of roughly 6 to 12 cycles. Every cDNA molecule carried a tag from a template-switch adaptor bearing 12 random nucleotides. In TCRdb, the 5' RACE reads were re-called with MiXCR into one record per CDR3 protein. The sample shows more than 700,000 distinct CDR3 sequences, about 48% of them seen only once. Specimen: blood. This receptor was obtained from an older man in good health. The chain couples TRBV27 to TRBJ1-1; D not certain. This CDR3 reads CASSPSGVSEAFF. CDR3 sequence (DNA): TGTGCCAGCAGCCCCTCGGGTGTGTCTGAAGCTTTCTTT.